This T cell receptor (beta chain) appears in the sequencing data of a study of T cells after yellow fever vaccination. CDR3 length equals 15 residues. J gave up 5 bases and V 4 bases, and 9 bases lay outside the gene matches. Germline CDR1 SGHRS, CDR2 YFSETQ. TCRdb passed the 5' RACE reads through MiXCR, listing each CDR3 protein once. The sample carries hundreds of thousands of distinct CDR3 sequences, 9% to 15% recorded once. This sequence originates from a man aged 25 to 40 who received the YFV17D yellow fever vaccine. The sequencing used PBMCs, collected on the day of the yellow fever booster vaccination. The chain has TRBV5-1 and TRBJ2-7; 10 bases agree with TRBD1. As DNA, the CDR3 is TGCGCCAGCAGCCGAAGGGACAGGGGAACGGACGAGCAGTACTTC. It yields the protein CASSRRDRGTDEQYF.